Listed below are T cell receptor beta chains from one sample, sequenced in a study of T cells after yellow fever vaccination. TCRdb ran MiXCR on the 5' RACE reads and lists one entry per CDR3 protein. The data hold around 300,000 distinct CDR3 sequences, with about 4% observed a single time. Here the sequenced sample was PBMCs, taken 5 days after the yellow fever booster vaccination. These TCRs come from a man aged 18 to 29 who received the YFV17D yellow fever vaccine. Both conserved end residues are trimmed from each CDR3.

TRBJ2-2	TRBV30	AWSRFTGELF
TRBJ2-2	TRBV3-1	ASSLRQGAVTGELF
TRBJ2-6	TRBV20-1	SATQTGSGANVLT
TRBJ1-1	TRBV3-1	ASSQDFIGGINTEAF
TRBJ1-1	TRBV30	AWSVALSTEAF
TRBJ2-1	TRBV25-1	TSSERFRDRVF
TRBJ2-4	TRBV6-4	ASSAEAGLAKNIQY
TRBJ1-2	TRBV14	ASSPGLYYGYT
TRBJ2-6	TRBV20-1	SARDIDGANVLT
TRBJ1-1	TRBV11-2	ASSLVMGQPNTEAF
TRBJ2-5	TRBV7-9	ASSFAGTSGGAAKETQY
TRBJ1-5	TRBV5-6	ASSVVNQPQH
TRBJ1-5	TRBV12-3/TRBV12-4	ASSPAQGANQPQH
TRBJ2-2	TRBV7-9	ASSFFGQSGELF
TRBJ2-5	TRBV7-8	ASSLGRQAQETQY
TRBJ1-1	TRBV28	ASGDRGSVAEAF
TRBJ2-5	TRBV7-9	ASSLDPAAAWETQY
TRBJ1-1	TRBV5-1	ASSSSGGGGNTEAF
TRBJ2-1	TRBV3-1	ASSARNNEQF
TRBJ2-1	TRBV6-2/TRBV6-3	ASSPWSSYNEQF
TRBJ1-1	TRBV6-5	ASSYHRGMMNTEAF
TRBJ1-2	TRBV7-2	ASSPLQGFDGYT
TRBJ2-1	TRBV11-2	ASSSRGTSGGYKVNEQF
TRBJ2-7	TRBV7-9	ASSPDSPEQY
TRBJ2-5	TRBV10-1	ASSESGIETQY
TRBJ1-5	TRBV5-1	ASSLAGQSPQPQH
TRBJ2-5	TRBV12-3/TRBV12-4	ASSLRDRLYQETQY
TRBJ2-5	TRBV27	ASSGGTGRTETQY
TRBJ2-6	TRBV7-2	ASSLSRGPAGANVLT
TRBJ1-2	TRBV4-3	ASSQGLGGYGYT
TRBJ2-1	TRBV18	ASSPFSGTSSYNEQF
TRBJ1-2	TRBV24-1	ATSEGGMSVGYT
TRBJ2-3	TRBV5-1	ASSLGLAESTDTQY
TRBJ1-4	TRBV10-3	AISKDRGEEKLF
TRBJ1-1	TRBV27	ASSPIGLNTEAF
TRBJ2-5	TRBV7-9	ASSLGDSGQETQY
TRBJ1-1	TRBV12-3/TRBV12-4	ASSLVPTEENTEAF
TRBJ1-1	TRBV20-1	SAGKPNTEAF
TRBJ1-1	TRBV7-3	ASSPLGIDTEAF
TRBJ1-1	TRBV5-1	ASSLEQGDDEAF
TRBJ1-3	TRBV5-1	ASSSSQGNTIY
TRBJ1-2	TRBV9	ASSAPAAGTGGWGYT
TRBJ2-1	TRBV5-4	ASSGDNHNEQF
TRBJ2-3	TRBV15	ATSRDRWTSGGDTQY